This TCR beta chain was observed in a study of cytomegalovirus exposure and HLA in healthy donors. V shed 7 bases and J shed 2 bases, with 21 bases lying between them. Germline-derived CDR1 and CDR2 are MNHEY and SMNVEV (reference sequence). This CDR3 has 17 residues. PCR involved 60 Vbeta and 13 Jbeta primers. Data came from immunoSEQ multiplex PCR; TCRdb stores just in-frame clones and leaves some out. The table includes around 300,000 clones, roughly 70% detected once. The source of this sequence is a female donor in good health and CMV-seronegative. Specimen: PBMCs. The genes are TRBV27 and TRBJ2-1, with a possible D match to TRBD2 (6 bases). In DNA, the CDR3 is TGTGCCAGCACCCCCGGGCGGGGAGGCTGGACCTACAATGAGCAGTTCTTC. It translates to CASTPGRGGWTYNEQFF.